Listed below are T cell receptor beta chains from one sample, sequenced in a study of blood T cell repertoires in COVID-19. TCRdb's table, derived via immunoSEQ multiplex PCR, lists solely in-frame clones and lacks some. The data show around 300,000 clones, almost 90% seen once. Sequenced: peripheral blood. The receptors come from a woman aged 25 to 45 with COVID-19, enrolled during active disease. The CDR3 runs from the conserved cysteine through the conserved F or W. The D gene is left open where the match is weak. Where a row states a size, it is once, few, many or the class of an expanded clone; other rows omit it.

D: NA; size: once; V: TRBV5-6; J: TRBJ2-2; DNA: TGTGCCAGCAGCTTGTGGGGCATGGCCGGGGAGCTGTTTTTT; CDR3: CASSLWGMAGELFF
D: NA; size: NA; V: TRBV28; J: TRBJ1-1; DNA: TGTGCCAGCAGTTTTAGGGGGGGCACCGGTGAAGCTTTCTTT; CDR3: CASSFRGGTGEAFF
D: NA; size: once; V: TRBV2; J: TRBJ2-7; DNA: TGTGCCAGCAGTAGGACAGTACTGAGGCACGAGCAGTACTTC; CDR3: CASSRTVLRHEQYF
D: NA; size: few; V: TRBV10-3; J: TRBJ1-3; DNA: TGTGCCATCAGTGAAACAGCGGGACATCCATATTTT; CDR3: CAISETAGHPYF
D: TRBD1; size: NA; V: TRBV5-1; J: TRBJ2-3; DNA: TGCGCCAGCAGCTTGGATCCACAGGGGAGCACAGATACGCAGTATTTT; CDR3: CASSLDPQGSTDTQYF
D: NA; size: NA; V: TRBV5-4; J: TRBJ1-2; DNA: TGTGCCAGCAGCTTGGCTCGGGGGGCACAATCGTACTATGGCTACACCTTC; CDR3: CASSLARGAQSYYGYTF
D: NA; size: few; V: TRBV18; J: TRBJ1-1; DNA: TGTGCCAGCTCACAGGGGTTGGACACTGAAGCTTTCTTT; CDR3: CASSQGLDTEAFF
D: TRBD1; size: NA; V: TRBV6-4; J: TRBJ1-6; DNA: TGTGCCAGCAGCCTGGACAGGGGAGGTAATTCACCCCTCCACTTT; CDR3: CASSLDRGGNSPLHF
D: NA; size: NA; V: TRBV5-1; J: TRBJ2-1; DNA: TGCGCCAGCAGCTTGTCGAGGGTCAATGAGCAGTTCTTC; CDR3: CASSLSRVNEQFF
D: TRBD2; size: NA; V: TRBV3-1/TRBV3-2; J: TRBJ2-1; DNA: TGTGCCAGCAGCCAAGAGCGTAAAGCGGGACCCTACAATGAGCAGTTCTTC; CDR3: CASSQERKAGPYNEQFF
D: TRBD1; size: NA; V: TRBV19; J: TRBJ1-2; DNA: TGTGCCAGTAGTAGGTCCACGGGACAGGGTAACTATGGCTACACCTTC; CDR3: CASSRSTGQGNYGYTF
D: NA; size: NA; V: TRBV14; J: TRBJ1-1; DNA: TGTGCCAGCAGCCACATAGCGGGGAACACTGAAGCTTTCTTT; CDR3: CASSHIAGNTEAFF
D: TRBD2; size: NA; V: TRBV5-1; J: TRBJ2-7; DNA: TGCGCCAGCAGCCTGTCCGGGACTAGCGCAACCTACGAGCAGTACTTC; CDR3: CASSLSGTSATYEQYF
D: TRBD1; size: NA; V: TRBV11-3; J: TRBJ1-6; DNA: TGTGCCAGCAGCTTGGACAGGGGTTCACCCCTCCACTTT; CDR3: CASSLDRGSPLHF
D: TRBD1; size: NA; V: TRBV6-5; J: TRBJ1-6; DNA: TGTGCCAGCAGTTATTTTCAGGGACAGGGGAATTCACCCCTCCACTTT; CDR3: CASSYFQGQGNSPLHF
D: NA; size: once; V: TRBV6-2/TRBV6-3; J: TRBJ2-1; DNA: TGTGCCAGCAGCCTCGACAATGAGCAGTTCTTC; CDR3: CASSLDNEQFF
D: TRBD2; size: NA; V: TRBV7-2; J: TRBJ2-1; DNA: TGTGCCAGCAGCCATGCGTGGCAGGATATAGCGGGAGGGTACAATGAGCAGTTCTTC; CDR3: CASSHAWQDIAGGYNEQFF
D: TRBD1; size: once; V: TRBV6-5; J: TRBJ2-7; DNA: TGTGCCAGCAGTTACTCGACGGTCAGGGGGCCCTACGAGCAGTACTTC; CDR3: CASSYSTVRGPYEQYF
D: NA; size: NA; V: TRBV7-9; J: TRBJ1-1; DNA: TGTGCCAGCAGCTTAGGGGCTTCGAACACTGAAGCTTTCTTT; CDR3: CASSLGASNTEAFF
D: TRBD2; size: NA; V: TRBV14; J: TRBJ2-1; DNA: TGTGCCAGCAGCCTGAGGACTAGCGGGGCCGCTGAGCAGTTCTTC; CDR3: CASSLRTSGAAEQFF
D: NA; size: few; V: TRBV6-2/TRBV6-3; J: TRBJ1-4; DNA: TGTGCCAGCAGTTACAACGTGGAGGGGTCCGAAAAACTGTTTTTT; CDR3: CASSYNVEGSEKLFF
D: NA; size: NA; V: TRBV28; J: TRBJ1-5; DNA: TGTGCCAGCAGTTACGTAGGGAGGGTTGATAGCAATCAGCCCCAGCATTTT; CDR3: CASSYVGRVDSNQPQHF